This T cell receptor beta chain derives from a study of T-cell memory formation after mild COVID-19. On this clonotype: No antigen is known for it.

The ends were cut back, 3 bases at V and 2 bases at J, with 11 bases in the middle. Germline CDR1 KGHSH, CDR2 LQKENI. The CDR3 extends over 14 amino acids. Study-wide results and limits: Contracting CD4+ clones sat mainly in CM and EM; CD8+ in EMRA. Certain responding clones were present in pre-infection memory, suggesting participation of cross-reactive memory.

TCRdb processed the 5' RACE reads anew with MiXCR; each CDR3 protein has one entry. The repertoire consists of 400,000 to 500,000 distinct CDR3 sequences, with around 20% occurring once and the leading ten covering approximately 8.4%. The V gene is TRBV18, the J gene TRBJ2-7; tentative D call: TRBD1 (6 bases). The source of this sequence is an adult woman who had mild COVID-19 (a few samples of this study predate the infection). Cell type and time point are not known. The specimen sequenced was PBMCs or a T cell subset sorted from them (not recorded which). The DNA of the CDR3 is TGTGCCAGCTCACCGGACAGTTTGCCCTACGAGCAGTACTTC. Its translation: CASSPDSLPYEQYF.